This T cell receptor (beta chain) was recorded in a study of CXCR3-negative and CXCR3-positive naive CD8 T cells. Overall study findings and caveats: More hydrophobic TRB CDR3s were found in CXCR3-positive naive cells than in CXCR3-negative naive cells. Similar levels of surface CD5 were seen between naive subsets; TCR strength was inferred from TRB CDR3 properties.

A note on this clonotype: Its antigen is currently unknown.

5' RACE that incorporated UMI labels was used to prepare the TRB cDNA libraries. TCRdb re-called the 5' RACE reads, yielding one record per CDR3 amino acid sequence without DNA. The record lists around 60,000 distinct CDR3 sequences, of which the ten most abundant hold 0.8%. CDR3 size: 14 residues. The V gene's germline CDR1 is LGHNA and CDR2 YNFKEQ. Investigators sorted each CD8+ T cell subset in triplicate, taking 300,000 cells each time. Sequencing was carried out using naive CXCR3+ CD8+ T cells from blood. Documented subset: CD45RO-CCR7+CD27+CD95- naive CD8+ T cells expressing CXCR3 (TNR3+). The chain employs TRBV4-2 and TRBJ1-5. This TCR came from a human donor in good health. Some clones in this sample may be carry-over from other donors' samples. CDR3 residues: CASSQDVGPQPQHF.